This TCR beta chain originates from a study of blood T cell repertoires in COVID-19. The ends lost 2 bases at V and 7 bases at J; junction bases unmatched: 6. Germline lookup yields CDR1 SGHAT and CDR2 FQNNGV. CDR3 length equals 14 residues. Profiling relied on immunoSEQ multiplex PCR, and the TCRdb table lists in-frame clones only, not all of them. The sample has 100,000 to 150,000 clones; around four fifths are singletons. This rearrangement joins TRBV11-2 to TRBJ1-2; 8 bases line up with TRBD1. This sequence was found in a man in his 60s with acute or convalescent COVID-19. Sequences were obtained from peripheral blood. The DNA for the CDR3 is TGTGCCAGCAGCTTAACGAGACAGGGGTCTGGCTACACCTTC. This gives the protein CASSLTRQGSGYTF.